Shown below are 15 T cell receptor beta chains from a single sample sequenced in a study of blood T cell repertoires in COVID-19. The protocol was immunoSEQ multiplex PCR, while the TCRdb copy is restricted to in-frame clones and leaves out a portion. The data contain 98,000 or so clones, roughly nine tenths of them seen just once; the ten biggest clones take up about 5.1%. Sequencing was carried out using peripheral blood. These receptors originate from a human donor in a cohort sampled during active COVID-19.

The chain joins TRBV28 to TRBJ1-2, with D possibly TRBD1 on 6 matching bases. Germline CDR1 and CDR2: MDHEN and SYDVKM. With 5 bases removed from V and 5 bases from J, the gap between germline ends came to 15 bases. The CDR3 runs to 14 residues. CDR3 in amino acids: CASSPWTARYGYTF. The CDR3 region has the DNA TGTGCCAGCAGTCCTTGGACAGCCCGTTATGGCTACACCTTC.

This rearrangement joins TRBV4-3 to TRBJ2-1; 7 positions match TRBD2. CDR1 and CDR2 (germline): LGHNA, YSLEER. V was pared by 3 bases and J by 6 bases, with 8 bases of the junction left unmatched. This CDR3 is built from 15 residues. CDR3 in DNA: TGCGCCAGCAGCCAGTCCACGGGGGGAGGCAATGAGCAGTTCTTC. Translating gives CASSQSTGGGNEQFF.

This rearrangement joins TRBV29-1 to TRBJ2-5; maybe TRBD1 (5 bases). The CDR3 totals 11 residues. Between the trimmed V and J ends, which lost 4 bases and 9 bases, there was a span of 12 bases. Germline-derived CDR1 and CDR2 are SQVTM and ANQGSEA. Here the CDR3 reads CSVVRGDSQYF. CDR3 DNA sequence: TGCAGCGTTGTTAGGGGCGACTCCCAGTACTTC.

The J gene is TRBJ1-1, the V gene TRBV6-5; no reliable D call. The CDR3 has 12 amino acids. Germline CDR1 reads MNHEY; CDR2 reads SVGAGI. V dropped 7 bases and J dropped 4 bases, with 10 bases sitting between them. In nucleotides, the CDR3 is TGTGCCAGCAAGCGAGGAACCACTGAAGCTTTCTTT. Translation gives CASKRGTTEAFF.

The chain links TRBV20-1 to TRBJ2-1; D is possibly TRBD2 (5 bases). The ends were cut back, 3 bases at V and 2 bases at J, with 17 bases in the middle. CDR3 length: 16 amino acids. Germline V gene data show CDR1 as DFQATT and CDR2 as SNEGSKA (reference sequence). The CDR3 DNA reads TGCAGTGCTAGTAATCCAACTAGTCAGGCCTACAATGAGCAGTTCTTC. It specifies CSASNPTSQAYNEQFF.

This clone was counted between two and nine times. V usage is TRBV28 and J usage is TRBJ1-5; D remains ambiguous. The V gene lost 3 bases and the J gene lost 3 bases, with 18 bases spanning the gap. The CDR3 totals 17 residues. Germline loops: CDR1 MDHEN, CDR2 SYDVKM. In DNA, the CDR3 is TGTGCCAGCAGTTTCGAGCAGGCCCGACGTCCCAATCAGCCCCAGCATTTT. Translated, it gives CASSFEQARRPNQPQHF. Using reference TRBV28 and TRBJ1-5 for the parts outside the CDR3, the full variable domain is DVKVTQSSRYLVKRTGEKVFLECVQDMDHENMFWYRQDPGLGLRLIYFSYDVKMKEKGDIPEGYSVSREKKERFSLILESASTNQTSMYLCASSFEQARRPNQPQHFGDGTRLSIL.

This sequence joins TRBV12-5 and TRBJ1-2; D possibly corresponds to TRBD1 (6 bases). The V end lost 10 bases, the J end lost 5 bases, and 14 bases lay between the germline ends. There are 12 residues in the CDR3. The germline CDR1 and CDR2 sequences are LGHNT and FRNRAP. The CDR3 protein is CATSGQIYGYTF. CDR3 DNA sequence: TGTGCTACATCGGGACAAATATATGGCTACACCTTC.

J is TRBJ2-5 and V is TRBV28, with 9 positions matching TRBD1. There are 16 residues in the CDR3. Germline V lookup: CDR1 MDHEN, CDR2 SYDVKM. V lost 6 bases to trimming and J lost 2 bases; unmatched junction nucleotides: 10. The DNA of the CDR3 is TGTGCCAGCAGGACCCCGGGACAGGGCCTGCAAGAGACCCAGTACTTC. Translation gives CASRTPGQGLQETQYF.

This chain joins TRBV9 and TRBJ2-3, with 9 bases fitting TRBD2. The ends lost 2 bases at V and 5 bases at J; junction bases unmatched: 6. The CDR3 extends over 15 amino acids. Germline V gives CDR1 SGDLS, CDR2 YYNGEE. The CDR3 coding sequence is TGTGCCAGCAGCGTGGCGGGAGGGCCGGTAGATACGCAGTATTTT. Amino acid sequence: CASSVAGGPVDTQYF.

This clone was detected only a few times. The chain is built from TRBV28 and TRBJ1-5, with D maybe TRBD1 (5 bases). V was clipped by 7 bases and J by 1 base, with 20 bases between them. The CDR3 runs to 17 residues. The germline V gene has CDR1 MDHEN and CDR2 SYDVKM. The CDR3 region is CASMDGGLGGSNQPQHF. In DNA form, the CDR3 reads TGTGCCAGCATGGACGGGGGGTTAGGTGGGAGCAATCAGCCCCAGCATTTT. Full variable domain (outside the CDR3, taken from reference TRBV28 and TRBJ1-5): DVKVTQSSRYLVKRTGEKVFLECVQDMDHENMFWYRQDPGLGLRLIYFSYDVKMKEKGDIPEGYSVSREKKERFSLILESASTNQTSMYLCASMDGGLGGSNQPQHFGDGTRLSIL.

V is TRBV2 and J is TRBJ1-1, with D hard to call. Germline CDR1 is SNHLY and CDR2 is FYNNEI. The germline V and J ends were trimmed by 5 bases and 5 bases, with 12 bases remaining between them. This CDR3 region has 13 residues. As DNA, the CDR3 is TGTGCCAGCAGTTATCATGACGGGACTGAAGCTTTCTTT. Translating it yields CASSYHDGTEAFF.

The chain is built from TRBV6-5 and TRBJ1-2; TRBD1 aligns across 9 bases. Germline assignment: CDR1 MNHEY and CDR2 SVGAGI. The CDR3 covers 14 residues. V shed 3 bases, J shed 7 bases, and the junction held 6 bases outside the gene matches. The DNA of the CDR3 is TGTGCCAGCAGTTATTCCCGACAGGGGGTTGGCTACACCTTC. Its translation is CASSYSRQGVGYTF.

In this sample, this clone turned up once. The chain links TRBV9 to TRBJ2-5; 10 nucleotides align to TRBD2. This CDR3 region has 19 residues. The V segment lost 3 bases and the J segment 5 bases; nucleotides outside the gene matches: 19. Germline CDR1 SGDLS, CDR2 YYNGEE. DNA for the CDR3: TGTGCCAGCAGCGAAAACAGGGTATTAGCGGGAGGTGGTAGTGAGACCCAGTACTTC. It translates to CASSENRVLAGGGSETQYF.

The chain recombines TRBV9 with TRBJ2-2; D perhaps matches TRBD2 (5 bases). Germline CDR1 SGDLS, CDR2 YYNGEE. The CDR3 runs 14 residues. Trimming took 4 bases from V and 4 from J, leaving 11 bases between them. CDR3 protein: CASSPHGSTGELFF. CDR3 nucleotides: TGTGCCAGCAGCCCCCATGGGAGCACCGGGGAGCTGTTTTTT. The whole variable domain, remainder taken from reference TRBV9 and TRBJ2-2, is DSGVTQTPKHLITATGQRVTLRCSPRSGDLSVYWYQQSLDQGLQFLIQYYNGEERAKGNILERFSAQQFPDLHSELNLSSLELGDSALYFCASSPHGSTGELFFGEGSRLTVL.

CDR3 amino acids: CAISEGTVTDTQYF. CDR3 nucleotides: TGTGCCATCAGTGAGGGGACAGTCACAGATACGCAGTATTTT. The chain has TRBV10-3 and TRBJ2-3; 7 bases map to TRBD1. This CDR3 has 14 residues. Trimming removed 2 bases from V and 2 bases from J; junction bases left unmatched: 1. CDR1 ENHRY and CDR2 SYGVKD come from the germline V gene.